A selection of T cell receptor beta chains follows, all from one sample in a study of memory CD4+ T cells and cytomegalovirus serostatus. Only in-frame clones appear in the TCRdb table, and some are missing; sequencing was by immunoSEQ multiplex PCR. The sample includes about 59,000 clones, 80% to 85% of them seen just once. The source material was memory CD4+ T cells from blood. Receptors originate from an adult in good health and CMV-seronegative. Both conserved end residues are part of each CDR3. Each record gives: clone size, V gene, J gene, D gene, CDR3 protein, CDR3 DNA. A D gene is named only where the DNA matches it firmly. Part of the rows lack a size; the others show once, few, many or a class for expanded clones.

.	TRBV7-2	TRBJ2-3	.	CASSSRGVKDTQYF	TGTGCCAGCAGCTCCAGAGGTGTAAAAGATACGCAGTATTTT
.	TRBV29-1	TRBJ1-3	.	CSVGPDLGNTIYF	TGCAGCGTTGGCCCAGATCTGGGAAACACCATATATTTT
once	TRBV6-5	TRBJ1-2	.	CASSYAENFHSTF	TGTGCCAGCAGTTATGCCGAAAATTTCCATTCCACCTTC
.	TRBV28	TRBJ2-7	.	CASSLPLNGGAYEQYF	TGTGCCAGCAGTTTGCCTTTAAATGGCGGGGCGTACGAGCAGTACTTC
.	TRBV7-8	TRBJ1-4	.	CASSRRQVYLSNEKLFF	TGTGCCAGCAGCCGAAGACAGGTTTATCTCTCTAATGAAAAACTGTTTTTT
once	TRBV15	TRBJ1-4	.	CATSGMRGTNEKLFF	TGTGCCACCAGCGGGATGCGGGGAACTAATGAAAAACTGTTTTTT
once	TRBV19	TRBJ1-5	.	CASSPRWGSQPQHF	TGTGCCAGTAGTCCCCGGTGGGGTTCCCAGCCCCAGCATTTT
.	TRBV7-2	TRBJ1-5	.	CASSPFGQPGQPQHF	TGTGCCAGCAGTCCCTTCGGGCAACCCGGCCAGCCCCAGCATTTT
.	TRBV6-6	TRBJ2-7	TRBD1	CASSYPGTGYYEQYF	TGTGCCAGCAGTTATCCCGGGACAGGATACTACGAGCAGTACTTC
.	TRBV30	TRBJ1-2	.	CAWSGTRSVYGYTF	TGTGCCTGGAGTGGAACCAGGTCCGTCTACGGCTACACCTTC
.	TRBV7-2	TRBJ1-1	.	CASSLVQGRTEAFF	TGTGCCAGCAGCTTAGTTCAGGGGCGCACTGAAGCTTTCTTT
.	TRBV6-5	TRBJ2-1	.	CASSYVFTSSHNEQFF	TGTGCCAGCAGTTACGTATTCACTAGCAGCCACAATGAGCAGTTCTTC
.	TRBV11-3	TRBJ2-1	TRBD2	CASSSEREGRSYNEQFF	TGTGCCAGCAGCTCCGAGCGGGAGGGCCGTTCTTACAATGAGCAGTTCTTC
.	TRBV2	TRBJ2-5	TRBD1	CASSQDRGHETQYF	TGTGCCAGTTCCCAGGACAGGGGGCATGAGACCCAGTACTTC
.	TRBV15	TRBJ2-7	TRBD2	CATSRRGGVEQYF	TGTGCCACCAGCAGGAGGGGAGGGGTCGAGCAGTACTTC
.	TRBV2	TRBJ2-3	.	CASKGLTSLVDTQYF	TGTGCCAGCAAAGGACTAACCTCTTTGGTGGATACGCAGTATTTT